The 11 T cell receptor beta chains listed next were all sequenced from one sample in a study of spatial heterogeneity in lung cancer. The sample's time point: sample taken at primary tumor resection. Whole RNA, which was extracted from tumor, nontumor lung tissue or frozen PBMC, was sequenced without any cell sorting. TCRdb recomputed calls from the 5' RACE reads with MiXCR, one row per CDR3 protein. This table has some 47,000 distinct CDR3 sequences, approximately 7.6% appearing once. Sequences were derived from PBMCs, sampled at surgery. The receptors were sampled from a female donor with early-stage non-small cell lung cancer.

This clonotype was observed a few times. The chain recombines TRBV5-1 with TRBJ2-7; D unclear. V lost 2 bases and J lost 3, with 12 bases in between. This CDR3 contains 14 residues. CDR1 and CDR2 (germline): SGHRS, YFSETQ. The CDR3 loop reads CASSFAPDGYEQYF. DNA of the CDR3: TGCGCCAGCAGCTTCGCCCCTGACGGCTACGAGCAGTACTTC.

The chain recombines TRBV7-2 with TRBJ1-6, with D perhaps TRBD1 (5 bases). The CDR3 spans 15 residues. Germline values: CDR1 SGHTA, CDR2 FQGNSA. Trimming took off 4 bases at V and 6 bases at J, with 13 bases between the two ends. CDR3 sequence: CASSSWDGSNSPLHF. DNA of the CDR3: TGTGCCAGCAGCTCATGGGACGGGAGTAATTCACCCCTCCACTTT.

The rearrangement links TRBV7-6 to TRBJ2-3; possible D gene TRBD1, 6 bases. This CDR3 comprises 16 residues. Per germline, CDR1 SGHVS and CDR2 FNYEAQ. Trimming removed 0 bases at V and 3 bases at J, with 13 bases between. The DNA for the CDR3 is TGTGCCAGCAGCTTAGCGCCAGGGGATGAGACAGATACGCAGTATTTT. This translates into CASSLAPGDETDTQYF.

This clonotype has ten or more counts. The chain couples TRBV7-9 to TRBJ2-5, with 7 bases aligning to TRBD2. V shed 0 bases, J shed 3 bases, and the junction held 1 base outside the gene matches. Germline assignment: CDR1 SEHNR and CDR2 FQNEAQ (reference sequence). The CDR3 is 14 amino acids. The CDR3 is CASSLAAGEETQYF. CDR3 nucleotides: TGTGCCAGCAGCTTAGCGGCGGGGGAAGAGACCCAGTACTTC.

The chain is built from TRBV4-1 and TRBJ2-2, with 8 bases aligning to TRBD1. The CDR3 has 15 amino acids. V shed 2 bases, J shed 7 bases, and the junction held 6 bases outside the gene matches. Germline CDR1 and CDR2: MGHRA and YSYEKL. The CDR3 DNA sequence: TGCGCCAGCAGCCAATCAGGGGGCATGGACGGGGAGCTGTTTTTT. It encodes CASSQSGGMDGELFF.

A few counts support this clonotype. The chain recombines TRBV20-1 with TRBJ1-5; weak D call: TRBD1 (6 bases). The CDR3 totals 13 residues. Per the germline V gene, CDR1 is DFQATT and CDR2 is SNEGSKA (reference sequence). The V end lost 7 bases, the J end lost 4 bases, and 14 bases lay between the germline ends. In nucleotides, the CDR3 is TGCAGTGTGGGGGGGCAGGAGAATCAGCCCCAGCATTTT. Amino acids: CSVGGQENQPQHF.

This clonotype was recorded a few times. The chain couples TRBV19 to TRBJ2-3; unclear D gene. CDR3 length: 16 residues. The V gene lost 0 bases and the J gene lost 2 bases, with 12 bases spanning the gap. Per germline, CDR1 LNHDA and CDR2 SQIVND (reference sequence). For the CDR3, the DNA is TGTGCCAGTAGTATAGATCTATGGGAACTCACAGATACGCAGTATTTT. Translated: CASSIDLWELTDTQYF.

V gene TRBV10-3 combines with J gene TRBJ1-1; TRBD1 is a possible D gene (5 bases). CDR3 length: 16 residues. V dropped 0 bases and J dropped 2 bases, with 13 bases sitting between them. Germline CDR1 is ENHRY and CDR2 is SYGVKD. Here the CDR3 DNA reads TGTGCCATCAGTGAGTCTCATCTGGGGACCAACACTGAAGCTTTCTTT. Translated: CAISESHLGTNTEAFF.

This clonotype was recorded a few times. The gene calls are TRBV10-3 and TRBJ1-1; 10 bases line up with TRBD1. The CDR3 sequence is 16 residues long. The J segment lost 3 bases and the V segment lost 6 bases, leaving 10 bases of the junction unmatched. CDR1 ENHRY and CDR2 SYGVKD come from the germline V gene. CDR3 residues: CAIRSRQGAGDTEAFF. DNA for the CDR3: TGTGCCATCAGGTCCAGACAGGGGGCAGGGGACACTGAAGCTTTCTTT.

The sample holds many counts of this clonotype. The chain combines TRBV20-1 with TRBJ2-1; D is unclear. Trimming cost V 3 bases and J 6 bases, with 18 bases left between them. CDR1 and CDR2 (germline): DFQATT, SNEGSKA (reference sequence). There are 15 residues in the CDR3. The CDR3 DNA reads TGCAGTGCTAGTTTGTCCGGTAGCCGCGGCAATGAGCAGTTCTTC. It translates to CSASLSGSRGNEQFF.

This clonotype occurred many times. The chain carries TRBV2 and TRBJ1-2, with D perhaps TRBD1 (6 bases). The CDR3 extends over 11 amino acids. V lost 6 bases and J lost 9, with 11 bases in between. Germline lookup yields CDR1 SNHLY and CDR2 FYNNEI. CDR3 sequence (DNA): TGTGCCAGCAGCACAGGGCAACGCTACACCTTC. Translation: CASSTGQRYTF. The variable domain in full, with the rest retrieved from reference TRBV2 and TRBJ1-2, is EPEVTQTPSHQVTQMGQEVILRCVPISNHLYFYWYRQILGQKVEFLVSFYNNEISEKSEIFDDQFSVERPDGSNFTLKIRSTKLEDSAMYFCASSTGQRYTFGSGTRLTVV.